One sample yielded the 25 T cell receptor beta chains listed below, sequenced in a study of blood T cell repertoires in COVID-19. Only in-frame clones appear in the TCRdb table, and some are missing; sequencing was by immunoSEQ multiplex PCR. The sample yields tens of thousands of clones, 80% to 90% seen once. The specimen was peripheral blood. Receptors were obtained from a woman aged 55-69 years with acute or convalescent COVID-19.

The chain is built from TRBV27 and TRBJ2-7, with a possible D match to TRBD2 (5 bases). The CDR3 runs to 13 residues. The germline V gene has CDR1 MNHEY and CDR2 SMNVEV (reference sequence). Trimming pared 7 bases from V and 6 bases from J, leaving 16 bases between. CDR3 in amino acids: CASTPGKPAEQYF. CDR3 coding DNA: TGTGCCAGCACCCCGGGAAAGCCGGCCGAGCAGTACTTC.

This clone is a singleton in its sample. The sample has other DNA sequences that encode this CDR3 too. V and J are TRBV13 and TRBJ1-6; 8 nucleotides match TRBD1. Trimming took 3 bases from V and 4 from J; bases not matched to a gene: 5. CDR3 size: 16 residues. The germline V gene has CDR1 PRHDT and CDR2 FYEKMQ (reference sequence). The CDR3 protein is CASSLRTGRYNSPLHF. In nucleotides, the CDR3 is TGTGCCAGCAGCTTGCGGACAGGGAGATATAATTCACCCCTCCACTTT.

This clone was found once. The genes are TRBV7-8 and TRBJ1-2, with a possible D match to TRBD1 (5 bases). Trimming removed 5 bases at V and 2 bases at J, with 15 bases between. Per germline, CDR1 SGHVS and CDR2 FQNEAQ. CDR3 size: 15 residues. Here the CDR3 reads CASSPTRQLNYGYTF. DNA for the CDR3: TGTGCCAGCAGCCCCACGCGACAGCTCAACTATGGCTACACCTTC.

This clone was observed a few times. This rearrangement joins TRBV24-1 to TRBJ2-3; no clear D gene. Germline CDR1 KGHDR, CDR2 SFDVKD. This CDR3 has 11 amino acids. The V and J ends lost 6 bases and 4 bases respectively, with 4 bases between them. The CDR3 nucleotides are TGTGCCACCAGTCAGGCAGATACGCAGTATTTT. Encoded protein: CATSQADTQYF.

The V gene is TRBV7-6, the J gene TRBJ2-7; D uncertain. CDR1 is SGHVS and CDR2 is FNYEAQ in the germline V gene. The CDR3 loop spans 15 amino acids. V was cut by 1 base and J by 3 bases, with 13 bases left in between. The DNA of the CDR3 is TGTGCCAGCAGCTTAGAACATATCCCCAACTACGAGCAGTACTTC. Its protein product is CASSLEHIPNYEQYF.

The gene calls are TRBV7-2 and TRBJ2-4, with D tentatively TRBD1 (5 bases). This CDR3 has 14 residues. V lost 6 bases and J lost 0, with 9 bases in between. Germline V gene lookup returns CDR1 SGHTA and CDR2 FQGNSA. CDR3 amino acids: CASSTQVAKNIQYF. The CDR3 coding sequence is TGTGCCAGCAGTACACAGGTAGCCAAAAACATTCAGTACTTC.

The gene calls are TRBV19 and TRBJ2-7; 9 nucleotides line up with TRBD1. CDR1 LNHDA and CDR2 SQIVND come from the germline V gene (reference sequence). With V trimmed by 0 bases and J by 2 bases, 8 bases remained unmatched. The CDR3 extends over 17 amino acids. This CDR3 reads CASSIDSGTGSPYEQYF. In DNA, the CDR3 is TGTGCCAGTAGTATAGACTCCGGGACAGGGAGTCCCTACGAGCAGTACTTC.

The V call is TRBV6-4, the J call TRBJ2-7; TRBD1 matches 7 bases. CDR1 is MRHNA, CDR2 SNTAGT, per germline. Losses at the gene ends were 4 bases for V and 1 base for J; bases not matched to a gene: 10. The CDR3 is 16 amino acids. The CDR3 sequence: CASSALRDSASYEQYF. The CDR3 DNA sequence: TGTGCCAGCAGTGCCCTCCGGGACAGCGCGTCCTACGAGCAGTACTTC.

The rearrangement links TRBV7-2 to TRBJ2-3, with TRBD2 as a possible D gene (5 bases). CDR1 is SGHTA, CDR2 FQGNSA, per germline. Trimming took off 4 bases at V and 6 bases at J, with 11 bases between the two ends. The CDR3 spans 13 residues. The CDR3 sequence is CASSSTSWDTQYF. CDR3 nucleotides: TGTGCCAGCAGCTCCACTAGTTGGGATACGCAGTATTTT.

This clone was seen many times. The chain uses TRBV19 and TRBJ1-2; 8 bases agree with TRBD1. Germline V gene sequence: CDR1 LNHDA, CDR2 SQIVND (reference sequence). V was clipped by 10 bases and J by 7 bases; unmatched bases: 14. The CDR3 extends over 14 amino acids. CDR3 protein: CATSADRGVSGYTF. CDR3 nucleotide sequence: TGTGCCACCTCCGCCGACAGGGGAGTAAGTGGCTACACCTTC.

The rearrangement joins TRBV5-1 to TRBJ2-7, with no clear D. The germline gives CDR1 SGHRS, CDR2 YFSETQ. Trimming pared 1 base from V and 3 bases from J, leaving 11 bases between. The CDR3 loop spans 14 amino acids. As DNA, the CDR3 is TGCGCCAGCAGCTTGCACAGACCTAACTACGAGCAGTACTTC. Translating gives CASSLHRPNYEQYF.

The V call is TRBV6-5, the J call TRBJ1-3; 7 bases fit TRBD1. Losses at the gene ends were 6 bases for V and 1 base for J; bases not matched to a gene: 6. The CDR3 contains 15 residues. Germline CDR1 is MNHEY and CDR2 is SVGAGI. DNA of the CDR3: TGTGCCAGCAGAGAGACAGGGCCTTCTGGAAACACCATATATTTT. Encoded protein: CASRETGPSGNTIYF.

The chain employs TRBV7-9 and TRBJ2-1; perhaps TRBD1 as D (5 bases). V was shortened by 1 base and J by 0 bases, with 13 bases between the two germline ends. CDR1 and CDR2 from the germline V gene are SEHNR and FQNEAQ (reference sequence). The CDR3 runs 17 residues. CDR3 in DNA: TGTGCCAGCAGCTTAGTGGGGTGGGGCAGCTCCTACAATGAGCAGTTCTTC. Translation gives CASSLVGWGSSYNEQFF.

The chain recombines TRBV28 with TRBJ1-1; D is unresolved. The CDR3 totals 13 residues. The V end was cut by 6 bases, the J end by 0 bases, with 8 bases between. The germline CDR1 and CDR2 sequences are MDHEN and SYDVKM. The CDR3 DNA reads TGTGCCAGCAGCCCCCCGGTGAACACTGAAGCTTTCTTT. Residues: CASSPPVNTEAFF.

This rearrangement joins TRBV6-2 or TRBV6-3 to TRBJ1-5, with D perhaps matching TRBD1 (6 bases). The CDR3 runs 13 residues. Per germline, CDR1 MNHEY and CDR2 SVGEGT. The V end lost 2 bases, the J end lost 5 bases, and 7 bases lay between the germline ends. The CDR3 region has the DNA TGTGCCAGCAGTTACAACAGGGATCAGCCCCAGCATTTT. Translated, it gives CASSYNRDQPQHF.

Remarks on this clone: One end of the junction does not line up with germline, which may come from a read error. The V and J genes are TRBV3-1 (or the pseudogene TRBV3-2) and TRBJ2-3, with TRBD2 identical over 14 bases. The CDR3 length is 18 residues. The germline V gene has CDR1 LGHDT and CDR2 YNNKEL (reference sequence). CDR3 residues: CASGQFGTSGSRTDTQYF. In nucleotides, the CDR3 is TGTGCCAGCGGCCAGTTTGGGACTAGCGGGAGCCGCACAGATACGCAGTATTTT.

This clone is a singleton in its sample. The rearrangement joins TRBV6-1 to TRBJ2-7; D perhaps matches TRBD2 (5 bases). Trimming cost V 0 bases and J 3 bases, with 15 bases left between them. The CDR3 runs to 16 residues. Germline V lookup: CDR1 MNHNS, CDR2 SASEGT. The CDR3 nucleotides read TGTGCCAGCAGTGAAGCATTGGCGGGCGGATTCTACGAGCAGTACTTC. Its translation is CASSEALAGGFYEQYF.

The V and J genes are TRBV3-1 (or the pseudogene TRBV3-2) and TRBJ2-1; TRBD2 aligns across 9 bases. The CDR3 covers 15 residues. V was pared by 4 bases and J by 5 bases, with 6 bases of the junction left unmatched. Germline CDR1 LGHDT, CDR2 YNNKEL (reference sequence). This chain's CDR3 is CASSRGGATHNEQFF. The CDR3 DNA reads as TGTGCCAGCAGCCGCGGGGGGGCGACCCACAATGAGCAGTTCTTC.

This clone is a singleton in its sample. This rearrangement joins TRBV7-3 to TRBJ2-2; 11 bases are a match to TRBD2. The CDR3 is 17 amino acids. Germline loops: CDR1 SGHTA, CDR2 FQGTGA. V trimming: 6 bases; J trimming: 7 bases; junction bases outside the gene matches: 13. The CDR3 protein is CASSSLAGGPKSGELFF. The CDR3 bases are TGTGCCAGCAGTTCCTTAGCGGGAGGGCCTAAGAGCGGGGAGCTGTTTTTT.

CDR3 loop: CSASGPGQGRGETQYF. In DNA, the CDR3 is TGCAGTGCTAGTGGACCGGGACAGGGAAGGGGAGAGACCCAGTACTTC. V usage is TRBV20-1 and J usage is TRBJ2-5; 9 nucleotides line up with TRBD1. The CDR3 is 16 amino acids. CDR1 DFQATT and CDR2 SNEGSKA come from the germline V gene (reference sequence). Trimming cost V 3 bases and J 4 bases; bases outside gene matches: 12.

The chain joins TRBV11-3 to TRBJ2-5; 7 bases line up with TRBD1. V shed 6 bases and J 5 bases; nucleotides not matched to a gene: 6. There are 13 residues in the CDR3. CDR1 and CDR2 from the germline V gene are SGHNT and YENEEA. CDR3 coding DNA: TGTGCCAGCAGTCGACAGGGTTCCGAGACCCAGTACTTC. Translation: CASSRQGSETQYF.

The chain couples TRBV11-2 to TRBJ2-1, with TRBD1 matching 7 bases. V shed 5 bases and J 6 bases; nucleotides not matched to a gene: 7. Germline V gives CDR1 SGHAT, CDR2 FQNNGV. The CDR3 runs 14 residues. This CDR3 reads CASSPLRGFNEQFF. CDR3 sequence (DNA): TGTGCCAGCAGCCCCCTCAGGGGGTTCAATGAGCAGTTCTTC.

In its sample, this clone was seen a few times. V and J are TRBV11-1 and TRBJ2-2; D gene uncertain. This CDR3 has 13 residues. The germline V and J ends were trimmed by 7 bases and 5 bases, with 11 bases remaining between them. Germline lookup yields CDR1 SGHAT and CDR2 FQDESV (reference sequence). Here the CDR3 DNA reads TGTGCCAGCACCCCGGCGAGGACCGGGGAGCTGTTTTTT. Protein sequence: CASTPARTGELFF. The whole variable domain, remainder taken from reference TRBV11-1 and TRBJ2-2, is EAEVAQSPRYKITEKSQAVAFWCDPISGHATLYWYRQILGQGPELLVQFQDESVVDDSQLPKDRFSAERLKGVDSTLKIQPAELGDSAMYLCASTPARTGELFFGEGSRLTVL.

The chain has TRBV19 and TRBJ1-1; weak D call: TRBD1 (6 bases). The CDR3 runs 14 residues. Germline loops: CDR1 LNHDA, CDR2 SQIVND (reference sequence). V shed 5 bases and J shed 1 base, with 11 bases lying between them. CDR3 in DNA: TGTGCCAGTAGTTTACCACAGGGGAACACTGAAGCTTTCTTT. Translation gives CASSLPQGNTEAFF.

The genes are TRBV24-1 and TRBJ2-1; TRBD2 matches 7 bases. The CDR3 extends over 15 amino acids. V was clipped by 7 bases and J by 2 bases; unmatched bases: 7. Germline V gene data show CDR1 as KGHDR and CDR2 as SFDVKD. DNA of the CDR3: TGTGCCACCAGCACGACTAGCCGCGCCTACAATGAGCAGTTCTTC. It translates to CATSTTSRAYNEQFF.